The 9 T cell receptor beta chains in this list originate from one sample, sequenced in a study of T cells in narcolepsy. TCRdb's table, derived via immunoSEQ multiplex PCR, lists solely in-frame clones and lacks some. There are about 22,000 clones in the sample; around 81% occur only once, and around 3.9% lies in the top ten. The sequenced material came from memory (CD45RA-) CD4+ T cells from blood. The receptors here all came from a human donor in good health.

The chain uses TRBV6-5 and TRBJ1-5, with D uncertain. Trimming removed 7 bases at V and 2 bases at J, with 15 bases between. The CDR3 length is 15 residues. CDR1 is MNHEY, CDR2 SVGAGI, per germline. The CDR3 nucleotides are TGTGCCAGCATTGGCCGGCAAACCCGCAATCAGCCCCAGCATTTT. Translating it yields CASIGRQTRNQPQHF.

V usage is TRBV18 and J usage is TRBJ1-6; TRBD1 is a possible D gene (6 bases). CDR1 KGHSH and CDR2 LQKENI come from the germline V gene. Trimming cost V 3 bases and J 2 bases, with 11 bases left between them. The length of the CDR3 is 16 residues. The CDR3 loop is CASSPRDNPYNSPLHF. In nucleotides, the CDR3 is TGTGCCAGCTCACCCCGGGACAACCCCTATAATTCACCCCTCCACTTT.

The rearrangement links TRBV19 to TRBJ2-6; D might be TRBD2 (5 bases). Germline assignment: CDR1 LNHDA and CDR2 SQIVND (reference sequence). Deletions cut 3 bases from V and 6 bases from J, with 9 bases between. CDR3 length equals 14 residues. CDR3 sequence (DNA): TGTGCCAGTAGTATTACGAGGGTGGCCAACGTCCTGACTTTC. Its translation: CASSITRVANVLTF. The variable domain in full, with the rest retrieved from reference TRBV19 and TRBJ2-6, is DGGITQSPKYLFRKEGQNVTLSCEQNLNHDAMYWYRQDPGQGLRLIYYSQIVNDFQKGDIAEGYSVSREKKESFPLTVTSAQKNPTAFYLCASSITRVANVLTFGAGSRLTVL.

V is TRBV5-5 and J is TRBJ1-4; perhaps TRBD1 as D (5 bases). The germline V gene has CDR1 SGHKS and CDR2 YYEKEE (reference sequence). The V end was cut by 2 bases, the J end by 7 bases, with 12 bases between. The CDR3 loop spans 14 amino acids. Written as DNA, the CDR3 is TGTGCCAGCAGCTTTTCGGACACCATTGAAAAACTGTTTTTT. This gives the protein CASSFSDTIEKLFF.

In DNA, the CDR3 is TGCGCCAGCAGCCAAGATCTAAGGGTAACTGAAGCTTTCTTT. As protein: CASSQDLRVTEAFF. V gene TRBV4-1 combines with J gene TRBJ1-1; D remains ambiguous. Per the germline V gene, CDR1 is MGHRA and CDR2 is YSYEKL. The CDR3 covers 14 residues. Between the trimmed V and J ends, which lost 0 bases and 5 bases, there was a span of 10 bases.

V usage is TRBV5-4 and J usage is TRBJ2-1; weak D call: TRBD2 (5 bases). Germline CDR1 SGHNT, CDR2 YYREEE (reference sequence). CDR3 length: 16 residues. V shed 0 bases and J shed 9 bases, with 19 bases lying between them. CDR3 in DNA: TGTGCCAGCAGCTTGGAATTATCGGGTTCCGAGGGTGAGCAGTTCTTC. Translation gives CASSLELSGSEGEQFF.

This sequence joins TRBV9 and TRBJ2-3; D gene ambiguous. The V gene lost 4 bases and the J gene lost 0 bases, with 9 bases spanning the gap. The CDR3 runs to 14 residues. The germline V gene encodes CDR1 SGDLS and CDR2 YYNGEE. The CDR3 DNA reads TGTGCCAGCAGCCTTCGGCCTAGCACAGATACGCAGTATTTT. Protein: CASSLRPSTDTQYF.

The chain combines TRBV10-2 with TRBJ1-1; 7 bases are a match to TRBD1. This CDR3 has 15 amino acids. V lost 1 base and J lost 1; bases outside the gene matches: 3. The V gene's germline CDR1 is WSHSY and CDR2 SAAADI. The CDR3 is CASSELGTENTEAFF. DNA of the CDR3: TGCGCCAGCAGTGAGTTGGGGACAGAGAACACTGAAGCTTTCTTT.

The chain is built from TRBV6-5 and TRBJ1-2, with 8 bases fitting TRBD1. The ends lost 5 bases at V and 7 bases at J; junction bases unmatched: 6. The length of the CDR3 is 13 residues. Germline V gene lookup returns CDR1 MNHEY and CDR2 SVGAGI. The CDR3 sequence: CASSTQGGIGYTF. CDR3 nucleotides: TGTGCCAGCAGTACACAGGGGGGAATTGGCTACACCTTC.